These 8 T cell receptor beta chains were all obtained from the same sample, sequenced in a study of T-cell memory formation after mild COVID-19. In TCRdb, the 5' RACE reads were re-called with MiXCR into one record per CDR3 protein. The sample has over 150,000 distinct CDR3 sequences, approximately 13% seen once. The sequencing sample was made of PBMCs or a T cell subset sorted from them (not recorded which). Receptors originate from a man between 18 and 35 years old who had mild COVID-19 (a few samples of this study predate the infection). Cell type and time point are not known.

This clonotype has only a few counts. The J gene is TRBJ2-2, the V gene TRBV20-1; 8 bases are shared with TRBD2. V was pared by 7 bases and J by 6 bases, with 7 bases of the junction left unmatched. The CDR3 is 13 amino acids. Germline values: CDR1 DFQATT, CDR2 SNEGSKA (reference sequence). CDR3 coding DNA: TGCAGTGTCGGGGGGGCATTTTCCGGGGAGCTGTTTTTT. Its protein product is CSVGGAFSGELFF.

This clonotype was seen only a few times. The chain uses TRBV5-1 and TRBJ1-4; TRBD1 agrees at 11 bases. V lost 0 bases to trimming and J lost 8 bases; unmatched junction nucleotides: 3. CDR1 is SGHRS and CDR2 is YFSETQ in the germline V gene. This CDR3 has 15 residues. In nucleotides, the CDR3 is TGCGCCAGCAGCTTGGTGGGACAGGGGGGCGAAAAACTGTTTTTT. Its translation is CASSLVGQGGEKLFF.

This clonotype was observed a few times. This sequence joins TRBV18 and TRBJ1-5; no clear D gene. CDR1 KGHSH and CDR2 LQKENI come from the germline V gene. V shed 2 bases and J shed 4 bases, with 15 bases lying between them. The CDR3 is 16 residues long. In DNA form, the CDR3 reads TGTGCCAGCTCACCAGGACGGCCGGGAACGAATCAGCCCCAGCATTTT. Protein: CASSPGRPGTNQPQHF. The variable domain in full, completed from reference TRBV18 and TRBJ1-5, reads NAGVMQNPRHLVRRRGQEARLRCSPMKGHSHVYWYRQLPEEGLKFMVYLQKENIIDESGMPKERFSAEFPKEGPSILRIQQVVRGDSAAYFCASSPGRPGTNQPQHFGDGTRLSIL.

The table lists this clonotype with many counts. This chain joins TRBV12-5 and TRBJ2-5; 7 bases are shared with TRBD1. With 1 base clipped from V and 1 base from J, the junction kept 3 bases outside the gene matches. The CDR3 length is 15 residues. Germline V CDR1 and CDR2: LGHNT, FRNRAP. For the CDR3, the DNA is TGTGCTAGTGGTTTGGGGGACAGTACCCAAGAGACCCAGTACTTC. This gives the protein CASGLGDSTQETQYF. Full variable domain (outside the CDR3, taken from reference TRBV12-5 and TRBJ2-5): DARVTQTPRHKVTEMGQEVTMRCQPILGHNTVFWYRQTMMQGLELLAYFRNRAPLDDSGMPKDRFSAEMPDATLATLKIQPSEPRDSAVYFCASGLGDSTQETQYFGPGTRLLVL.

This sequence joins TRBV18 and TRBJ1-5; D might be TRBD1 (6 bases). Germline values: CDR1 KGHSH, CDR2 LQKENI. The CDR3 is made up of 15 amino acids. V was clipped by 5 bases and J by 4 bases, with 15 bases between them. CDR3 bases: TGTGCCAGCTCATTTACAGGGCCCGATAATCAGCCCCAGCATTTT. As protein: CASSFTGPDNQPQHF.

This clonotype showed up just a few times. The chain has TRBV7-2 and TRBJ2-1; D remains ambiguous. Germline lookup yields CDR1 SGHTA and CDR2 FQGNSA. The V gene lost 5 bases and the J gene lost 7 bases, with 9 bases spanning the gap. This CDR3 has 12 amino acids. CDR3 in amino acids: CASSPTLNEQFF. In nucleotides, the CDR3 is TGTGCCAGCAGCCCGACCCTTAATGAGCAGTTCTTC.

This chain uses TRBV25-1 with TRBJ2-2, with D unresolved. CDR3 size: 13 residues. The germline V gene encodes CDR1 MGHDK and CDR2 SYGVNS. Trimming took 3 bases from V and 9 from J, leaving 11 bases between them. For the CDR3, the DNA is TGTGCCAGCAGTGAGCATGGACCCCGGGAGCTGTTTTTT. Its translation is CASSEHGPRELFF.

This sequence joins TRBV5-6 and TRBJ2-7, with D hard to call. CDR1 and CDR2 from the germline V gene are SGHDT and YYEEEE. The length of the CDR3 is 12 residues. V shed 1 base and J shed 9 bases, with 11 bases lying between them. The CDR3 region is CASSLLGKWQYV. The CDR3 DNA reads as TGTGCCAGCAGCTTGTTGGGGAAATGGCAGTACGTC.